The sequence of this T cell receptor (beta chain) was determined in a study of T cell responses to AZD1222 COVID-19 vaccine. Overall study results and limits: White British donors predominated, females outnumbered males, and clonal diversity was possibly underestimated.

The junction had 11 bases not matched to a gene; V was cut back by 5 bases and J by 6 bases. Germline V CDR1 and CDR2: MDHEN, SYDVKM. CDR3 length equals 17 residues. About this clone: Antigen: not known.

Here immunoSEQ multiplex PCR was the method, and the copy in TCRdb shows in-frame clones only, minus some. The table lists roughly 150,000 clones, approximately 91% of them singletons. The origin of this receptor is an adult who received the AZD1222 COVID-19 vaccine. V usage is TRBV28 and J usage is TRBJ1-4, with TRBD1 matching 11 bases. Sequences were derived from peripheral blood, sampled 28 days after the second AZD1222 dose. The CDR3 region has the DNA TGTGCCAGCAGTATGCCCCAAGGACAGGGGGCGTATGAAAAACTGTTTTTT. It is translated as CASSMPQGQGAYEKLFF.